These T cell receptor beta chains were read from a single sample in a study of cytomegalovirus exposure and HLA in healthy donors. The data were produced by immunoSEQ multiplex PCR, yet TCRdb's version contains in-frame clones alone and is incomplete. The sample lists 30,000 to 45,000 clones; around 80% were seen once. Sequencing input: PBMCs. All receptors come from a woman under 30 in good health and CMV-seronegative. The CDR3 runs from the conserved cysteine through the conserved F or W. The D gene is left open where the match is weak. Only part of the rows carry a size: once, few, many, or a class if the clone is expanded.

d_gene: .
j_gene: TRBJ2-5
abundance: .
v_gene: TRBV7-6
CDR3nt: TGTGCCAGCAGCTTAGGTAACGAGGAGACCCAGCACTTC
CDR3aa: CASSLGNEETQHF

d_gene: TRBD2
j_gene: TRBJ2-2
abundance: .
v_gene: TRBV6-4
CDR3nt: TGTGCCAGCAGTGACTCGCCCAGCGGGGACACCGGGGAGCTGTTTTTT
CDR3aa: CASSDSPSGDTGELFF

d_gene: .
j_gene: TRBJ1-2
abundance: .
v_gene: TRBV28
CDR3nt: TGTGCCAGCAGTTTAATTGACGGGTCCTACTATGGCTACCCCTTC
CDR3aa: CASSLIDGSYYGYPF

d_gene: .
j_gene: TRBJ2-7
abundance: .
v_gene: TRBV7-6
CDR3nt: TGTGCCAGCAGCTTGTCTGCAGGGGAGGGCCGGGGGGTATACTTC
CDR3aa: CASSLSAGEGRGVYF

d_gene: TRBD2
j_gene: TRBJ2-1
abundance: .
v_gene: TRBV11-3
CDR3nt: TGTGCCAGCAGCTTGGGTGGCGGGGGGGCGAATGAGCAGTTCTTC
CDR3aa: CASSLGGGGANEQFF

d_gene: TRBD2
j_gene: TRBJ2-1
abundance: .
v_gene: TRBV19
CDR3nt: TGTGCCAGTAGTATAGAATTTCCCCTGAGACTAGCGGGAGCGCATGAGCAGTTCTTC
CDR3aa: CASSIEFPLRLAGAHEQFF

d_gene: TRBD1
j_gene: TRBJ2-7
abundance: .
v_gene: TRBV5-1
CDR3nt: TGCGCCAGCAGCTTGTCGAGGGACAGGATCGTTCGCGAGCAGTACTTC
CDR3aa: CASSLSRDRIVREQYF

d_gene: TRBD2
j_gene: TRBJ2-7
abundance: .
v_gene: TRBV4-1
CDR3nt: TGCGCCAGCAGCCAAGAAAAGAGGACTAGCGGGTACGAGCAGTACTTC
CDR3aa: CASSQEKRTSGYEQYF

d_gene: .
j_gene: TRBJ1-5
abundance: .
v_gene: TRBV28
CDR3nt: TGTGCCAGCAGTTTCGGAGATAATCAGCCCCAGAATTTT
CDR3aa: CASSFGDNQPQNF

d_gene: .
j_gene: TRBJ2-7
abundance: .
v_gene: TRBV5-5
CDR3nt: TGTGCCAGCAGCTCAAGGGGCCCTTCGGCCTACGAGCAGTACTTC
CDR3aa: CASSSRGPSAYEQYF

d_gene: TRBD2
j_gene: TRBJ2-7
abundance: .
v_gene: TRBV19
CDR3nt: TGTGCCAGTAGTATTTCACTAGCGCCTACCTACGAGCAGTACTTC
CDR3aa: CASSISLAPTYEQYF

d_gene: .
j_gene: TRBJ2-1
abundance: .
v_gene: TRBV6-4
CDR3nt: TGTGCCAGCAGCCCCAAAGACAGTTACAATGAGCAGTTCTTC
CDR3aa: CASSPKDSYNEQFF

d_gene: TRBD1
j_gene: TRBJ1-1
abundance: .
v_gene: TRBV10-3
CDR3nt: TGTGCCATCAGTGGGGAAACAGGGGGCACTGAAGCTTTCTTT
CDR3aa: CAISGETGGTEAFF

d_gene: TRBD1
j_gene: TRBJ2-3
abundance: once
v_gene: TRBV5-1
CDR3nt: TGCGCCAGCAGCACGGGGGACAGGGGGCTTGCAGATACGCAGTATTTT
CDR3aa: CASSTGDRGLADTQYF

d_gene: TRBD2
j_gene: TRBJ2-3
abundance: .
v_gene: TRBV5-1
CDR3nt: TGCGCCAGCAGCTTGGTGGGTAGCGGGGGGTCCACAGATACGCAGTATTTT
CDR3aa: CASSLVGSGGSTDTQYF

d_gene: .
j_gene: TRBJ1-1
abundance: .
v_gene: TRBV5-1
CDR3nt: TGCGCCAGCAGCTCCCAGGGTGACACTGAAGCTTTCTTT
CDR3aa: CASSSQGDTEAFF

d_gene: .
j_gene: TRBJ1-1
abundance: .
v_gene: TRBV5-6
CDR3nt: TGTGCCAGCAGACCAGACATCCACAGGGCCATTGACACTGAAGCTTTCTTT
CDR3aa: CASRPDIHRAIDTEAFF

d_gene: .
j_gene: TRBJ2-5
abundance: .
v_gene: TRBV5-6
CDR3nt: TGTGCCAGCAGCTCTGACAGGTCGAGAAAAGAGACCCAGTACTTC
CDR3aa: CASSSDRSRKETQYF

d_gene: TRBD2
j_gene: TRBJ2-3
abundance: .
v_gene: TRBV13
CDR3nt: TGTGCCAGCAGCACTGGACTAGCGGAGACAGATACGCAGTATTTT
CDR3aa: CASSTGLAETDTQYF

d_gene: .
j_gene: TRBJ1-1
abundance: .
v_gene: TRBV5-4
CDR3nt: TGTGCCAGCAGCCCCCAGGGGATCGGCCTAAACACTGAAGCTTTCTTT
CDR3aa: CASSPQGIGLNTEAFF

d_gene: TRBD2
j_gene: TRBJ2-3
abundance: .
v_gene: TRBV7-3
CDR3nt: TGTGCCAGCAGCTCGGGACTAGCGTTAACAGATACGCAGTATTTT
CDR3aa: CASSSGLALTDTQYF

d_gene: .
j_gene: TRBJ1-1
abundance: .
v_gene: TRBV11-2
CDR3nt: TGTGCCAGCAGCTTAGAGGCAGGGTTTCCCACCACTTTCTTT
CDR3aa: CASSLEAGFPTTFF

d_gene: TRBD1
j_gene: TRBJ1-2
abundance: .
v_gene: TRBV6-5
CDR3nt: TGTGCCAGCAGTTACCCCCCGGGACAGGGGGGTGGCTACACCTTC
CDR3aa: CASSYPPGQGGGYTF

d_gene: .
j_gene: TRBJ1-5
abundance: .
v_gene: TRBV5-6
CDR3nt: TGTGCCAGCAGTTTAACAGGGCGTAATCAGCCCCAGCATTTT
CDR3aa: CASSLTGRNQPQHF